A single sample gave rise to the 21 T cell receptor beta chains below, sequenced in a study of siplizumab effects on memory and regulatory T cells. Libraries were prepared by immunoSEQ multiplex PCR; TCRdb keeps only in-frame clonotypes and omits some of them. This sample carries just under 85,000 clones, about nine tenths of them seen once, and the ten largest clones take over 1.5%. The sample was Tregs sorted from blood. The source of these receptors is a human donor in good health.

The CDR3 here is CASSRVGVKYNEQFF. The CDR3, as DNA: TGCGCCAGCAGCCGGGTGGGGGTGAAGTACAATGAGCAGTTCTTC. The rearrangement uses TRBV4-3 and TRBJ2-1; D may correspond to TRBD1 or TRBD2 (5 bases each). CDR3 length: 15 amino acids. In germline, CDR1 is LGHNA, CDR2 YSLEER. Trimming pared 4 bases from V and 4 bases from J, leaving 14 bases between.

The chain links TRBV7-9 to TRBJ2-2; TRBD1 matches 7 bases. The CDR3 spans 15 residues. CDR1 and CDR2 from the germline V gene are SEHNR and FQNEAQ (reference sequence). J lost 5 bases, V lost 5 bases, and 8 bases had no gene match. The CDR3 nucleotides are TGTGCCAGCAGCAAAACAGGGGCCTTTACCGGGGAGCTGTTTTTT. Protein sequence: CASSKTGAFTGELFF. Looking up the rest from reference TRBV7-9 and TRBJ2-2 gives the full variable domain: DTGVSQNPRHKITKRGQNVTFRCDPISEHNRLYWYRQTLGQGPEFLTYFQNEAQLEKSRLLSDRFSAERPKGSFSTLEIQRTEQGDSAMYLCASSKTGAFTGELFFGEGSRLTVL.

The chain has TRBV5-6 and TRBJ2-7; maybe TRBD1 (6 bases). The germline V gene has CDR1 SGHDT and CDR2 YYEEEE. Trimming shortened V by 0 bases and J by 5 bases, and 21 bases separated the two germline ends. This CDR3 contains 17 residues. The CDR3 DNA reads TGTGCCAGCAGCTTGGCCCGGGCAGGGGCCGCTAGGGACGAGCAGTACTTC. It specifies CASSLARAGAARDEQYF.

CDR3: CASSRQLQETQYF. The CDR3 region has the DNA TGTGCCAGCAGCCGACAGCTACAAGAGACCCAGTACTTC. The V and J genes are TRBV14 and TRBJ2-5, with D perhaps TRBD1 (5 bases). Trimming cost V 4 bases and J 2 bases, with 8 bases left between them. Germline-derived CDR1 and CDR2 are SGHDN and FVKESK. The CDR3 covers 13 residues. The variable domain in full, with the rest retrieved from reference TRBV14 and TRBJ2-5, is EAGVTQFPSHSVIEKGQTVTLRCDPISGHDNLYWYRRVMGKEIKFLLHFVKESKQDESGMPNNRFLAERTGGTYSTLKVQPAELEDSGVYFCASSRQLQETQYFGPGTRLLVL.

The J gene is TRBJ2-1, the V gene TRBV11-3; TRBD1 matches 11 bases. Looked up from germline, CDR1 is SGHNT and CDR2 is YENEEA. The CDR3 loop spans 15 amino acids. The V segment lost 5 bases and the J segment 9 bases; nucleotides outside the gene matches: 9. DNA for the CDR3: TGTGCCAGCAGCCCTCCCGGGACAGGGGGACTTGAGCAGTTCTTC. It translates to CASSPPGTGGLEQFF.

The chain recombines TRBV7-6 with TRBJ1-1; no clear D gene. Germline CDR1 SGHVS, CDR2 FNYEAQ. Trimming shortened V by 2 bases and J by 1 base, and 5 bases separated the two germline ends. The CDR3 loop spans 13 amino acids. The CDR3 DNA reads TGTGCCAGCAGCTTATTAGGGAACACTGAAGCTTTCTTT. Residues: CASSLLGNTEAFF.

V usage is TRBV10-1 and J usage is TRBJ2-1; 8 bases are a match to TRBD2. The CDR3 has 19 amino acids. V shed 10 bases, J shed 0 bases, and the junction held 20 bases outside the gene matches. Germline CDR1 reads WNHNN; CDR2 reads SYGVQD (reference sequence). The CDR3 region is CATSKGLGGGGRSYNEQFF. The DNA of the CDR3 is TGCGCCACCAGCAAGGGTTTGGGCGGCGGGGGGCGCTCCTACAATGAGCAGTTCTTC.

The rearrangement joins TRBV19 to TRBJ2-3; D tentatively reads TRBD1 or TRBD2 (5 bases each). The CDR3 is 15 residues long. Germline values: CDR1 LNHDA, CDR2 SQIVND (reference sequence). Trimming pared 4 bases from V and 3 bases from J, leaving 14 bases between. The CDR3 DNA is TGTGCCAGTAGTAAGTCAGGGTGGGGGACAGATACGCAGTATTTT. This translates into CASSKSGWGTDTQYF.

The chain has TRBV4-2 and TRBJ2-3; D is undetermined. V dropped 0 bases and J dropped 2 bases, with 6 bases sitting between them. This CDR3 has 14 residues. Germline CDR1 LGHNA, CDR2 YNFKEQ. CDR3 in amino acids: CASSQDGATDTQYF. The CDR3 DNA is TGTGCCAGCAGCCAAGATGGAGCCACAGATACGCAGTATTTT.

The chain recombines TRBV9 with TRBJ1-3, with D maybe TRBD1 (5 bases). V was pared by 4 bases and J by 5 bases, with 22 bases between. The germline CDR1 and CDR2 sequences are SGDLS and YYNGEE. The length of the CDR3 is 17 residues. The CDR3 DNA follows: TGTGCCAGCAGCCCATACTTCAGGGAGATAAGTAGAAACACCATATATTTT. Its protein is CASSPYFREISRNTIYF.

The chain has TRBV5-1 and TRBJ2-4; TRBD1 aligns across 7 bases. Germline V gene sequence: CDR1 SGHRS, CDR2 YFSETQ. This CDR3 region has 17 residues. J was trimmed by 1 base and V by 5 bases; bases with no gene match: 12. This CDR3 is CASSNRGEVWAKNIQYF. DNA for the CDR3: TGCGCCAGCAGTAACAGGGGTGAAGTTTGGGCCAAAAACATTCAGTACTTC.

CDR3 region: CASRGFYEQYF. DNA for the CDR3: TGTGCCAGCAGAGGGTTCTACGAGCAGTACTTC. This chain links TRBV6-1 with TRBJ2-7; D call uncertain. Looked up from germline, CDR1 is MNHNS and CDR2 is SASEGT. V lost 6 bases to trimming and J lost 3 bases, with 6 bases between them. The CDR3 length is 11 residues.

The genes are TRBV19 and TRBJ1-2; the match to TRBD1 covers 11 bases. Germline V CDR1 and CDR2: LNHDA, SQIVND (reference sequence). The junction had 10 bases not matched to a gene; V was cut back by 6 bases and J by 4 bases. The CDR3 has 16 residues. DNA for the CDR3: TGTGCCAGTAGCCACTCCGGGACAGGGGGGTTCTATGGCTACACCTTC. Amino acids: CASSHSGTGGFYGYTF.

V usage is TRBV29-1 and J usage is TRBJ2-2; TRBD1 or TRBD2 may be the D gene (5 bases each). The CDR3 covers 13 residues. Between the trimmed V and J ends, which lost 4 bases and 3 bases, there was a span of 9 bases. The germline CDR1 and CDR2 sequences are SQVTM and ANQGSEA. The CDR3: CSVGQRDTGELFF. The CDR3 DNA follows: TGCAGCGTTGGACAGAGGGACACCGGGGAGCTGTTTTTT.

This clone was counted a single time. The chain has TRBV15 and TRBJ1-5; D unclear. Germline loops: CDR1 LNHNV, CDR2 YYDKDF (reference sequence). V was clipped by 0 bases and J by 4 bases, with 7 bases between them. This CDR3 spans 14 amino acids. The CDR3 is CATSRDFQNQPQHF. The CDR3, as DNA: TGTGCCACCAGCAGAGATTTCCAGAATCAGCCCCAGCATTTT.

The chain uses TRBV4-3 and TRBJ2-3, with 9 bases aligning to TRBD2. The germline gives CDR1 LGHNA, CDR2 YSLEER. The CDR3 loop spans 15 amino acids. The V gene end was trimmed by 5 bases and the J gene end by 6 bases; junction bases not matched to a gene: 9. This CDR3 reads CASSISGGGADTQYF. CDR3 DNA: TGCGCCAGCAGCATTTCCGGCGGGGGGGCTGATACGCAGTATTTT.

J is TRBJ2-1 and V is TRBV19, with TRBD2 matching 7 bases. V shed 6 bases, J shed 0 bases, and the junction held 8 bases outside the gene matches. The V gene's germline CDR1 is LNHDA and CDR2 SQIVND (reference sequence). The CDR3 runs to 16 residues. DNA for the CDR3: TGTGCCAGTAGCCGCCTGGGGGGGAGCTCCTACAATGAGCAGTTCTTC. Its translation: CASSRLGGSSYNEQFF. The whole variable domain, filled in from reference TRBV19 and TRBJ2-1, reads DGGITQSPKYLFRKEGQNVTLSCEQNLNHDAMYWYRQDPGQGLRLIYYSQIVNDFQKGDIAEGYSVSREKKESFPLTVTSAQKNPTAFYLCASSRLGGSSYNEQFFGPGTRLTVL.

The CDR3 bases are TGCGCCAGTACGCTTAATCCGGGACTTATGAACACTGAAGCTTTCTTT. Translation: CASTLNPGLMNTEAFF. The J gene is TRBJ1-1, the V gene TRBV5-1; a possible D gene is TRBD1 (5 bases). Germline V gives CDR1 SGHRS, CDR2 YFSETQ. The CDR3 contains 16 residues. V shed 8 bases and J shed 0 bases, with 20 bases lying between them. The full variable domain, its missing parts supplied by reference TRBV5-1 and TRBJ1-1, is KAGVTQTPRYLIKTRGQQVTLSCSPISGHRSVSWYQQTPGQGLQFLFEYFSETQRNKGNFPGRFSGRQFSNSRSEMNVSTLELGDSALYLCASTLNPGLMNTEAFFGQGTRLTVV.

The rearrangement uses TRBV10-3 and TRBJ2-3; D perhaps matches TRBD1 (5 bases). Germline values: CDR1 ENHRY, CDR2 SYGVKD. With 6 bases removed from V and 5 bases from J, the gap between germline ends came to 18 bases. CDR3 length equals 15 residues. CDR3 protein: CAISLGAGGEDTQYF. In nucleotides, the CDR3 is TGTGCCATCAGCCTAGGGGCCGGTGGGGAAGATACGCAGTATTTT.

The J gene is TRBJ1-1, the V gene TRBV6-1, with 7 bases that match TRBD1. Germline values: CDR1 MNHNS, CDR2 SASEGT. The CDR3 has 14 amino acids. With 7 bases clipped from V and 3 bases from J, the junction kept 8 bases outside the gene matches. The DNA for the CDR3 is TGTGCCAGCAAGAGGGACAGATACTACACTGAAGCTTTCTTT. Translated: CASKRDRYYTEAFF.

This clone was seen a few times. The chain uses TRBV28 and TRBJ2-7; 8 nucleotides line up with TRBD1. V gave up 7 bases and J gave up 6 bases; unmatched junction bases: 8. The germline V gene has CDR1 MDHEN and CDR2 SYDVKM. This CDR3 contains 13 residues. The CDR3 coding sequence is TGTGCCAGCATTAGACAGGGGTGGGCCGAGCAGTACTTC. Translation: CASIRQGWAEQYF.